The 27 T cell receptor beta chains listed next were all sequenced from one sample in a study of blood T cell repertoires in COVID-19 (dated by TCRdb to 2020 to 2021). Receptor amplification or capture employed the immunoSEQ multiplex PCR assay. TCRdb holds this immuneACCESS table with in-frame rearrangements only. Some clones are missing; in checked studies, unresolved V genes explain under half, and the rest has no known cause. In all, the sample holds 300,000 or so clones, and under 95% of those were seen once. Together, the top ten hold about 2.4% of the sample. Sequenced sample: PBMCs or T cells enriched from blood (not recorded which). The receptor source for this set is a man in his 60s who had recovered from COVID-19.

The chain is built from TRBV6-5 and TRBJ1-4; 9 nucleotides align to TRBD1. Germline CDR1 MNHEY, CDR2 SVGAGI. The ends lost 6 bases at V and 7 bases at J; junction bases unmatched: 6. This CDR3 is 14 amino acids long. CDR3 protein: CASRDRGKGEKLFF. The CDR3 coding sequence is TGTGCCAGCAGAGACAGGGGGAAGGGTGAAAAACTGTTTTTT.

The chain has TRBV9 and TRBJ2-7, with 7 positions matching TRBD2. V was pared by 2 bases and J by 5 bases, with 7 bases of the junction left unmatched. The germline V gene encodes CDR1 SGDLS and CDR2 YYNGEE. The CDR3 has 14 amino acids. The CDR3 is CASSVKGGSDEQYF. The CDR3 nucleotides read TGTGCCAGCAGCGTGAAGGGAGGGAGCGACGAGCAGTACTTC.

The chain uses TRBV7-2 and TRBJ2-5, with D possibly matching TRBD1 (6 bases). Germline-derived CDR1 and CDR2 are SGHTA and FQGNSA. The V end lost 2 bases, the J end lost 4 bases, and 11 bases lay between the germline ends. CDR3 length: 14 residues. The CDR3 nucleotides are TGTGCCAGCAGCTTACAAAACAGGGCAGAGACCCAGTACTTC. Translated: CASSLQNRAETQYF.

This chain joins TRBV5-4 and TRBJ2-3; 8 nucleotides line up with TRBD1. CDR1 is SGHNT and CDR2 is YYREEE in the germline V gene (reference sequence). Trimming took 1 base from V and 2 from J; bases not matched to a gene: 3. The CDR3 length is 15 residues. The CDR3 loop is CASSLQTGVTDTQYF. The DNA for the CDR3 is TGTGCCAGCAGCTTGCAGACAGGGGTCACAGATACGCAGTATTTT.

V usage is TRBV13 and J usage is TRBJ2-5; D is undetermined. In germline, CDR1 is PRHDT, CDR2 FYEKMQ (reference sequence). V shed 3 bases and J shed 2 bases, with 10 bases lying between them. The CDR3 loop spans 14 amino acids. The CDR3 DNA reads TGTGCCAGCAGCTTTAAGTCCGAGCAAGAGACCCAGTACTTC. Its translation is CASSFKSEQETQYF. Looking up the rest from reference TRBV13 and TRBJ2-5 gives the full variable domain: AAGVIQSPRHLIKEKRETATLKCYPIPRHDTVYWYQQGPGQDPQFLISFYEKMQSDKGSIPDRFSAQQFSDYHSELNMSSLELGDSALYFCASSFKSEQETQYFGPGTRLLVL.

This chain uses TRBV3-1 (or the pseudogene TRBV3-2) with TRBJ2-5, with D possibly matching TRBD2 (6 bases). This CDR3 has 16 residues. The germline V gene has CDR1 LGHDT and CDR2 YNNKEL (reference sequence). With 1 base removed from V and 2 bases from J, the gap between germline ends came to 14 bases. The CDR3 region has the DNA TGTGCCAGCAGCCAAGGTTTAGCGGCAGCACAAGAGACCCAGTACTTC. It specifies CASSQGLAAAQETQYF.

The CDR3 region has the DNA TGTGCCATCAGTGCGGGTGGATACCTCACAGGGGGCAATCAGCCCCAGCATTTT. Translating gives CAISAGGYLTGGNQPQHF. The rearrangement uses TRBV10-3 and TRBJ1-5; 7 positions agree with TRBD1. The CDR3 has 18 residues. V lost 4 bases to trimming and J lost 2 bases; unmatched junction nucleotides: 14. CDR1 is ENHRY, CDR2 SYGVKD, per germline.

The CDR3 is CASSSLAGRTADTQYF. Here the CDR3 DNA reads TGTGCCAGCAGTTCACTAGCGGGGCGCACCGCAGATACGCAGTATTTT. This chain joins TRBV6-5 and TRBJ2-3; 10 bases fit TRBD2. Per germline, CDR1 MNHEY and CDR2 SVGAGI. The CDR3 is 16 residues long. Germline trimming cut 4 bases from V and 4 bases from J; bases unmatched to any gene: 8.

J is TRBJ2-1 and V is TRBV7-9, with a weak D call TRBD2 (5 bases). The ends were cut back, 3 bases at V and 7 bases at J, with 19 bases in the middle. Looked up from germline, CDR1 is SEHNR and CDR2 is FQNEAQ (reference sequence). This CDR3 is 16 amino acids long. CDR3 in amino acids: CASSFEEGLSGNEQFF. CDR3 in DNA: TGTGCCAGCAGCTTCGAAGAGGGTTTGTCCGGGAATGAGCAGTTCTTC.

The chain couples TRBV5-4 to TRBJ2-1; 14 bases fit TRBD2. The CDR3 has 17 amino acids. Germline V gene lookup returns CDR1 SGHNT and CDR2 YYREEE (reference sequence). V lost 4 bases, J lost 4 bases, and 7 bases stayed unmatched. CDR3 loop: CASSDGLAGGKYNEQFF. The CDR3 region has the DNA TGTGCCAGCAGCGACGGACTAGCGGGAGGAAAATACAATGAGCAGTTCTTC.

The genes are TRBV10-3 and TRBJ2-7, with TRBD2 matching over 10 bases. V was clipped by 7 bases and J by 3 bases; unmatched bases: 6. The CDR3 covers 14 residues. Germline CDR1 reads ENHRY; CDR2 reads SYGVKD. This CDR3 is CAITPSSGSYEQYF. The CDR3 DNA reads TGTGCCATCACCCCCTCTAGCGGGAGCTACGAGCAGTACTTC.

V and J are TRBV6-5 and TRBJ2-1, with a tentative D call TRBD2 (6 bases). V was trimmed by 7 bases and J by 8 bases, leaving 15 bases between them. The length of the CDR3 is 13 residues. Germline CDR1 MNHEY, CDR2 SVGAGI. DNA of the CDR3: TGTGCCAGCAAGGAGGGAAGGGTCGATGAGCAGTTCTTC. This gives the protein CASKEGRVDEQFF.

The V and J genes are TRBV6-2 or TRBV6-3 and TRBJ1-5; D is ambiguous. The length of the CDR3 is 14 residues. The V gene lost 4 bases and the J gene lost 6 bases, with 13 bases spanning the gap. Looked up from germline, CDR1 is MNHEY and CDR2 is SVGEGT. The CDR3 here is CASSSYLAGQPQHF. DNA for the CDR3: TGTGCCAGCAGTTCCTACCTCGCGGGTCAGCCCCAGCATTTT.

This sequence joins TRBV11-1 and TRBJ1-2, with a possible D match to TRBD1 (6 bases). Trimming stripped 2 bases from V and 4 bases from J, with 8 bases between. This CDR3 contains 13 residues. Germline assignment: CDR1 SGHAT and CDR2 FQDESV (reference sequence). The CDR3 sequence: CASSLQGSYGYTF. The CDR3 nucleotides are TGTGCCAGCAGCTTACAGGGGAGCTATGGCTACACCTTC.

This chain links TRBV9 with TRBJ2-7, with TRBD2 identical over 7 bases. Per germline, CDR1 SGDLS and CDR2 YYNGEE. V lost 3 bases to trimming and J lost 6 bases; unmatched junction nucleotides: 15. The CDR3 spans 16 residues. The CDR3 protein is CASSGGGGGLGGEQYF. CDR3 in DNA: TGTGCCAGCAGCGGGGGGGGAGGAGGGCTTGGAGGCGAGCAGTACTTC.

The chain is built from TRBV5-1 and TRBJ1-1, with D possibly matching TRBD1 (5 bases). CDR1 and CDR2 (germline): SGHRS, YFSETQ. Trimming took off 0 bases at V and 1 base at J, with 10 bases between the two ends. This CDR3 is built from 15 residues. The CDR3 reads CASSLGLDRNTEAFF. Here the CDR3 DNA reads TGCGCCAGCAGCTTGGGCCTCGACAGGAACACTGAAGCTTTCTTT.

The chain links TRBV5-1 to TRBJ2-7; 11 positions match TRBD1. With 0 bases clipped from V and 3 bases from J, the junction kept 2 bases outside the gene matches. CDR3 length: 15 residues. CDR1 is SGHRS and CDR2 is YFSETQ in the germline V gene. CDR3: CASSLGTGGVYEQYF. The CDR3 coding sequence is TGCGCCAGCAGCTTGGGGACAGGGGGCGTCTACGAGCAGTACTTC.

The chain carries TRBV30 and TRBJ1-2, with a weak D call TRBD1 (6 bases). Germline V CDR1 and CDR2: GTSNPN, SVGIG (reference sequence). The CDR3 consists of 17 residues. V was cut by 0 bases and J by 4 bases, with 21 bases left in between. CDR3 amino acids: CAWSVIRTVVPSYGYTF. As DNA, the CDR3 is TGTGCCTGGAGTGTAATTAGGACAGTAGTACCTTCCTATGGCTACACCTTC.

The chain carries TRBV30 and TRBJ1-1, with 7 bases lining up with TRBD1. CDR3 length: 13 residues. Germline-derived CDR1 and CDR2 are GTSNPN and SVGIG (reference sequence). V gave up 7 bases and J gave up 5 bases; unmatched junction bases: 10. The chain's CDR3 is CASVRGFGTEAFF. In DNA, the CDR3 is TGTGCCTCTGTCAGGGGGTTTGGGACTGAAGCTTTCTTT.

The chain couples TRBV19 to TRBJ1-2; D remains unclear. Germline assignment: CDR1 LNHDA and CDR2 SQIVND (reference sequence). Trimming took 1 base from V and 5 from J, leaving 14 bases between them. CDR3 length: 15 residues. The CDR3 protein is CASSIGGARLYGYTF. The CDR3 nucleotides are TGTGCCAGTAGTATAGGAGGTGCGCGGTTGTATGGCTACACCTTC.

This chain connects TRBV27 to TRBJ2-3; D might be TRBD2 (6 bases). This CDR3 has 14 amino acids. The V gene's germline CDR1 is MNHEY and CDR2 SMNVEV (reference sequence). V was clipped by 5 bases and J by 2 bases, with 11 bases between them. The CDR3 is CASSLDYTTDTQYF. The CDR3 region has the DNA TGTGCCAGCAGTCTGGACTACACCACAGATACGCAGTATTTT.

The chain combines TRBV19 with TRBJ1-1; possible D gene TRBD1, 6 bases. V lost 7 bases, J lost 1 base, and 16 bases lay in between. Germline V lookup: CDR1 LNHDA, CDR2 SQIVND (reference sequence). The CDR3 is 15 amino acids. The chain's CDR3 is CASNRNIGGNTEAFF. CDR3 DNA sequence: TGTGCCAGTAACCGCAACATAGGGGGGAACACTGAAGCTTTCTTT.

This clone occurred once. This chain joins TRBV27 and TRBJ2-7; weak D call: TRBD2 (6 bases). V shed 5 bases and J shed 1 base, with 12 bases lying between them. Germline V gene lookup returns CDR1 MNHEY and CDR2 SMNVEV (reference sequence). The CDR3 contains 14 residues. The CDR3 DNA reads TGTGCCAGCAGTCTCGGACGGGGGTCCTACGAGCAGTACTTC. Its translation: CASSLGRGSYEQYF.

The chain carries TRBV9 and TRBJ1-2; D remains unclear. Germline CDR1 reads SGDLS; CDR2 reads YYNGEE. The CDR3 consists of 15 residues. The V and J ends lost 3 bases and 1 base respectively, with 13 bases between them. CDR3 sequence reads: CASSAYQDFNYGYTF. The DNA for the CDR3 is TGTGCCAGCAGCGCCTACCAGGACTTTAACTATGGCTACACCTTC.

This rearrangement joins TRBV5-6 to TRBJ1-1; D may be TRBD1 (5 bases). The CDR3 is 13 residues long. The V and J ends lost 1 base and 3 bases respectively, with 7 bases between them. Germline CDR1 SGHDT, CDR2 YYEEEE. The CDR3 DNA reads as TGTGCCAGCAGCTTGCCGGGGGACACTGAAGCTTTCTTT. Its protein is CASSLPGDTEAFF.

Concerning this clone: This sample includes further DNA sequences coding for the same CDR3. The V gene is TRBV12-3 or TRBV12-4, the J gene TRBJ2-7; no clear D. The CDR3 sequence is 11 residues long. The V and J ends lost 4 bases and 4 bases respectively, with 5 bases between them. The CDR3 sequence is CASSSLYEQYF. CDR3 nucleotide sequence: TGTGCCAGCAGTTCACTATACGAGCAGTACTTC.

V usage is TRBV9 and J usage is TRBJ2-3; 14 bases line up with TRBD2. V dropped 2 bases and J dropped 0; count of bases not matched to a gene: 5. CDR3 length: 18 residues. Germline lookup yields CDR1 SGDLS and CDR2 YYNGEE. Here the CDR3 reads CASSVGLAGGPSTDTQYF. In DNA form, the CDR3 reads TGTGCCAGCAGCGTCGGACTAGCGGGAGGACCAAGCACAGATACGCAGTATTTT.